Reported below is one T cell receptor beta chain. Its antigen is currently unknown. Reverse transcribing all isolated RNA meant expressed TCRB transcripts were sequenced. Libraries were prepared by immunoSEQ multiplex PCR; TCRdb keeps only in-frame clonotypes and omits some of them. This table holds nearly 350,000 clones, around 9% found once. The authors sorted CD4+ naive, central memory, regulatory and stem cell-like memory cells via CD45RO/CCR7/CD25/CD127/CD95/CD27. These data originate in a study of beta chain features in type 1 diabetes. General observations from the study: A moderate, significant TCRB CDR3 shortening appeared in type 1 diabetes across four CD4+ subsets. Researchers reported that naive, central memory and Treg TCRB repertoires appeared more similar in patients than in healthy donors.

Material: central memory CD4+ T cells from blood. This receptor was taken from a man aged 25 to 45 with type 1 diabetes.

The CDR3 region is CASSDLGRRNQPQHF. The CDR3 nucleotides read TGTGCCAGCAGTGACCTGGGAAGACGGAATCAGCCCCAGCATTTT. This chain links TRBV27 with TRBJ1-5; D gene unclear. Germline CDR1 MNHEY, CDR2 SMNVEV (reference sequence). This CDR3 comprises 15 residues. The V gene lost 5 bases and the J gene lost 4 bases, with 15 bases spanning the gap.